This T cell receptor beta chain comes out of a study of blood T cell repertoires in COVID-19. Overall study: The United States, Italy and Spain provided the acute and convalescent COVID-19 samples. In each case, the material was cDNA or gDNA derived from T cells, B-cell-depleted T cells, or PBMCs.

Per the original methods: The assay estimated nucleated cells by amplifying reference gene primers. Using immunoSEQ multiplex PCR, the repertoire was profiled, and TCRdb retains in-frame clones only, with some absent. V and J calls and clone size are as listed in that table; D and trimming were resolved from the DNA. The data contain some 80,000 clones, around 84% of them seen just once; the ten biggest clones take up 12%. The ends lost 0 bases at V and 8 bases at J; junction bases unmatched: 7. Germline lookup yields CDR1 SGHAT and CDR2 FQNNGV. This CDR3 has 16 amino acids. This chain links TRBV11-2 with TRBJ1-2; 12 nucleotides line up with TRBD1. The sample taken for sequencing was peripheral blood. This TCR came from a human donor in a cohort sampled during active COVID-19. CDR3 nucleotide sequence: TGTGCCAGCAGCTTAGATAAGGGACAGGGGGCTGGCGGCTACACCTTC. Translating it yields CASSLDKGQGAGGYTF.